This T cell receptor beta chain was recorded in a study of blood T cell repertoires in COVID-19. Germline CDR1 reads LNHDA; CDR2 reads SQIVND (reference sequence). The CDR3 extends over 15 amino acids. As concerns this clone: At one end, the junction sequence differs from germline, possibly due to a read error.

How the authors handled the data: Using reference gene primer amplification, nucleated cell counts were estimated. Method: immunoSEQ multiplex PCR; TCRdb's copy keeps in-frame clones and lacks some. D and trimming were read from the DNA, whereas the V and J calls and clone size are those reported in that table. Here the sample spans 250,000 to 300,000 clones, approximately 85% being singletons. Symptom resolution, clearance, or two negative PCRs marked the recovered donors of Cohort 3. The receptor was isolated from a woman in her 50s who had recovered from COVID-19. This sequence joins TRBV19 and TRBJ2-1; 10 positions agree with TRBD2. Specimen: PBMCs or T cells enriched from blood (not recorded which). CDR3 residues: CAGSVLAGASNEQFF. DNA of the CDR3: TGTGCCGGTAGTGTTCTAGCGGGAGCATCCAATGAGCAGTTCTTC.